The 8 T cell receptor beta chains below all came from one sample that was sequenced in a study of blood T cell repertoires in COVID-19. Produced via immunoSEQ multiplex PCR; TCRdb's table is partial and in-frame only. Of approximately 31,000 clones listed, approximately 90% were seen once; the top ten hold under 4%. Sequenced material: peripheral blood. These receptors were taken from a man aged 60-69 years with acute or convalescent COVID-19.

CDR3 bases: TGTGCCAGCAGTTTCAGCTCTGGGGCCAACGTCCTGACTTTC. Translating gives CASSFSSGANVLTF. The V call is TRBV6-6, the J call TRBJ2-6; D remains ambiguous. The CDR3 spans 14 residues. The V end lost 4 bases, the J end lost 0 bases, and 4 bases lay between the germline ends. Germline assignment: CDR1 MNHNY and CDR2 SVGAGI (reference sequence).

The rearrangement links TRBV4-3 to TRBJ2-1, with D possibly matching TRBD2 (6 bases). Trimming removed 0 bases from V and 5 bases from J, with 11 bases in between. Per germline, CDR1 LGHNA and CDR2 YSLEER. CDR3 length equals 15 residues. The chain's CDR3 is CASSQEGLTNNEQFF. The CDR3 bases are TGCGCCAGCAGCCAAGAGGGACTCACCAACAATGAGCAGTTCTTC.

The chain couples TRBV5-6 to TRBJ1-6; no reliable D call. Germline V gives CDR1 SGHDT, CDR2 YYEEEE. This CDR3 region has 16 residues. Trimming removed 5 bases at V and 0 bases at J, with 12 bases between. CDR3 residues: CASSLEVGSYNSPLHF. The DNA of the CDR3 is TGTGCCAGCAGTTTAGAGGTGGGCTCCTATAATTCACCCCTCCACTTT.

This rearrangement joins TRBV3-1 (or the pseudogene TRBV3-2) to TRBJ2-5; 14 nucleotides match TRBD2. V was pared by 5 bases and J by 5 bases, with 4 bases of the junction left unmatched. CDR3 length: 15 residues. Germline V gene data show CDR1 as LGHDT and CDR2 as YNNKEL (reference sequence). The CDR3 is CASSSWTSGRETQYF. The CDR3, as DNA: TGTGCCAGCAGCTCGTGGACTAGCGGGAGGGAGACCCAGTACTTC.

The rearrangement links TRBV28 to TRBJ1-2; 9 bases are a match to TRBD1. Trimming cost V 4 bases and J 2 bases; bases outside gene matches: 5. Per the germline V gene, CDR1 is MDHEN and CDR2 is SYDVKM. The CDR3 extends over 15 amino acids. The CDR3 here is CASSSPGTGNYGYTF. In DNA, the CDR3 is TGTGCCAGCAGTTCGCCCGGGACAGGGAACTATGGCTACACCTTC.

A single count supports this clone. The chain uses TRBV5-1 and TRBJ2-2; TRBD1 agrees at 10 bases. J gave up 9 bases and V 6 bases, and 11 bases lay outside the gene matches. This CDR3 has 15 residues. Germline V gives CDR1 SGHRS, CDR2 YFSETQ. CDR3 amino acids: CASTESDRGGWELFF. The CDR3 bases are TGCGCCAGCACCGAATCGGACAGGGGGGGCTGGGAGCTGTTTTTT.

V and J are TRBV30 and TRBJ2-2; D is unclear. The CDR3 length is 12 residues. The V gene's germline CDR1 is GTSNPN and CDR2 SVGIG (reference sequence). Trimming stripped 5 bases from V and 2 bases from J, with 6 bases between. CDR3: CAWQENTGELFF. The CDR3 DNA follows: TGTGCCTGGCAGGAAAACACCGGGGAGCTGTTTTTT.

J is TRBJ1-2 and V is TRBV7-2; 7 bases agree with TRBD1. Trimming took 5 bases from V and 0 from J; bases not matched to a gene: 6. This CDR3 region has 15 residues. Germline CDR1 SGHTA, CDR2 FQGNSA. The CDR3 region has the DNA TGTGCCAGCAGCCCTGGACAGGACGCTAACTATGGCTACACCTTC. Its protein is CASSPGQDANYGYTF.